This T cell receptor (beta chain) is drawn from a study of T cells in Graves' hyperthyroidism and ophthalmopathy (dated by TCRdb to between 2018 and 2020). General notes on the study: Peripheral blood was sampled at the time of initial diagnosis, prior to any treatment. TCR V-J signatures able to tell the groups apart were searched for in a discovery cohort of 95 to 100 patients, of whom 43 had Graves' ophthalmopathy and around 57 had stable Graves' hyperthyroidism. Prospective prediction of ophthalmopathy was tested in an independent validation cohort of some 20 hyperthyroidism patients and 15 to 17 patients who later progressed to ophthalmopathy. For training and testing, the 100 or so patients in the discovery cohort were randomly divided in a 7:3 ratio. In addition, the study compared T-cell repertoires in thyroid tissue and in blood from roughly 6 Graves' hyperthyroidism patients. After sampling, hyperthyroidism patients received methimazole starting at 30 mg daily, and ophthalmopathy patients received high-dose intravenous methylprednisolone. The paper reports TCR Vbeta CDR3 sequencing of more than 120 peripheral blood samples: some 41 ophthalmopathy, under 85 hyperthyroidism and around 17 progressor patients. The investigation overall reported the following: In cross-validation, a model built on a 13 V-J signature told ophthalmopathy apart from stable hyperthyroidism with under 90% sensitivity and about 81% specificity, and in testing the same model reached 80%/75%. Most expanded thyroid clonotypes (frequency above 0.001) were also detected in blood, a finding suggesting that blood repertoires may reflect thyroid immune responses. No statistical method was used to fix the sample size in advance, and group allocation was not hidden from the investigators. In validation, the model predicted progression to ophthalmopathy a median of roughly 6.1 months before onset, with approximately 71% sensitivity and about 75% specificity.

The junction carries 4 bases between V and J, which are trimmed by 4 bases and 0 bases respectively. The cysteine opens and the phenylalanine closes a CDR3 of 12 amino acids. Left in the record is the CDR3 DNA by itself, 36 bases read in frame from the first base. CDR1 SGHTA and CDR2 FQGNSA were looked up in the germline V gene. Stable Graves' hyperthyroidism was defined as no progression to ophthalmopathy during 18 months of follow-up. Hyperthyroidism patients were newly diagnosed, had a disease duration of under 2 months, and were aged 18 to 65 years. Patients with uncontrolled infections, other autoimmune diseases, pregnancy or lactation were excluded. Diagnoses were based on clinical symptoms, serum thyroxine and TRAb, thyroid ultrasound and orbital computed tomography. PBMCs were separated from about 10 ml of fresh peripheral blood using Ficoll-Paque density gradient centrifugation. Trizol reagent was used to extract total RNA, and RNA quality was then checked on an Agilent 2100 Bioanalyzer.

Remarks on this clonotype: Its antigen remains unidentified. Base qualities are not at hand, and no much larger clone is one base apart.

The TCR beta CDR3 regions were amplified from the RNA transcripts. A first-round RT-PCR of the TCR CDR3 used the HTBI primer set with the Qiagen OneStep RT-PCR kit. A second multiplex PCR round built the libraries, followed by size selection and purification. The libraries were sequenced on an Illumina HiSeq2000 using paired-end 100 bp reads. Per the authors' processing: SOAPnuke was used to process the raw data, with reads discarded if the reads contained adapters or uncalled bases, had a mean Phred below 15, or lacked an exact constant-primer or identifier match. High-quality paired reads were merged using COPE v1.2.5, and each unique nucleotide sequence was defined as a clonotype. Clonotypes were aligned to IMGT TRBV, TRBD and TRBJ reference segments using MiTCR v1.1. The analysis was restricted to V-J combinations with a frequency above 0.0001, which together covered 98% to 99.2% of the repertoires. The TCS score was defined as the ratio of F50 (clonal expansion) to E x V (chaos), calculated using BLOSUM62-based TCRdist between CDR3 peptides within each V-J. Welch's t-statistics and random forest reduced around 550 V-J features to some 14, which were used in a naive Bayes classifier (R e1071). Clones were called with MiXCR by TCRdb after fastp trimmed the public reads at Q25, and only in-frame beta chains were retained. Entries that share a CDR3 protein sequence are merged under the most common genes and DNA. The V and J calls were determined by TCRdb, not by the authors. The sample profile shows about 570,000 distinct CDR3 sequences; 14% of them were found once. Of the sample, 11% to 15% is held by the ten largest clones.

Material for sequencing was blood. The chain is encoded by TRBV7-2 joined to TRBJ2-7; too little of a D gene remains to name it. The TCR originated in a woman between 35 and 50 years old with Graves' hyperthyroidism. The CDR3 amino acid sequence is: CASSYTSYEQYF. Here is the DNA: TGTGCCAGCAGCTACACCTCCTACGAGCAGTACTTC.